The 23 T cell receptor beta chains listed next were all sequenced from one sample in a study of CD8 T cells in ankylosing spondylitis. TCRdb processed the 5' RACE reads anew with MiXCR; each CDR3 protein has one entry. Here the sample spans roughly 700,000 distinct CDR3 sequences, around 19% being singletons. No antigen has been identified for these receptors. General study points: Ankylosing spondylitis blood appeared to carry a characteristic TCR beta motif of roughly eight highly homologous variants.

The sample consisted of blood, either unsorted or a sorted T cell fraction (not recorded which). The receptors here all came from a male donor with ankylosing spondylitis.

The chain is built from TRBV12-3 or TRBV12-4 and TRBJ2-1, with TRBD2 matching 12 bases. The CDR3 has 16 residues. V was clipped by 5 bases and J by 3 bases; unmatched bases: 5. The CDR3 DNA reads TGTGCCAGCAGTCGACTAGCGGGGGAACACTACAATGAGCAGTTCTTC. Protein: CASSRLAGEHYNEQFF.

This chain links TRBV27 with TRBJ2-1, with 12 bases identical to TRBD2. Germline CDR1 is MNHEY and CDR2 is SMNVEV (reference sequence). Unmatched junction bases numbered 9, after V lost 5 bases and J lost 10 bases. The CDR3 has 15 amino acids. CDR3 sequence reads: CASSPLGLAGTEQFF. As DNA, the CDR3 is TGTGCCAGCAGTCCCCTAGGACTAGCGGGAACGGAGCAGTTCTTC.

In nucleotides, the CDR3 is TGTGCCAGCAGCTTAGTACTTGGACACCCCTCTGGAAACACCATATATTTT. As protein: CASSLVLGHPSGNTIYF. V gene TRBV7-2 combines with J gene TRBJ1-3, with a possible D match to TRBD1 (5 bases). This CDR3 comprises 17 residues. V was shortened by 1 base and J by 0 bases, with 13 bases between the two germline ends. Per germline, CDR1 SGHTA and CDR2 FQGNSA.

This clonotype occurred a few times. CDR3 DNA: TGCAGCGTTGCAGGGGACGGTCAGAGCTCTGGAAACACCATATATTTT. This codes for CSVAGDGQSSGNTIYF. The chain joins TRBV29-1 to TRBJ1-3, with a possible D match to TRBD1 (6 bases). CDR3 length: 16 residues. Per the germline V gene, CDR1 is SQVTM and CDR2 is ANQGSEA. V gave up 4 bases and J gave up 0 bases, with 16 bases separating them.

This clonotype was seen a few times. The chain uses TRBV9 and TRBJ1-2; TRBD1 might be the D (6 bases). From germline, CDR1 is SGDLS and CDR2 YYNGEE. V was shortened by 0 bases and J by 2 bases, with 8 bases between the two germline ends. The CDR3 spans 14 residues. DNA of the CDR3: TGTGCCAGCAGCGTAGAGGACAGCAACTATGGCTACACCTTC. This gives the protein CASSVEDSNYGYTF. Using reference TRBV9 and TRBJ1-2 for the parts outside the CDR3, the full variable domain is DSGVTQTPKHLITATGQRVTLRCSPRSGDLSVYWYQQSLDQGLQFLIQYYNGEERAKGNILERFSAQQFPDLHSELNLSSLELGDSALYFCASSVEDSNYGYTFGSGTRLTVV.

The V and J genes are TRBV6-1 and TRBJ2-1; 8 bases agree with TRBD2. The germline V gene encodes CDR1 MNHNS and CDR2 SASEGT. CDR3 length equals 14 residues. V shed 7 bases and J 7 bases; nucleotides not matched to a gene: 9. The CDR3 reads CASTPSGRGNEQFF. In DNA, the CDR3 is TGTGCCAGCACCCCCAGCGGGAGAGGGAATGAGCAGTTCTTC.

This clonotype turned up a few times. The V gene is TRBV5-1, the J gene TRBJ2-1, with TRBD1 as a possible D gene (6 bases). The CDR3 contains 14 residues. CDR1 is SGHRS and CDR2 is YFSETQ in the germline V gene. Trimming took 4 bases from V and 2 from J, leaving 10 bases between them. The CDR3 spells CASSEGVAYNEQFF. The CDR3 nucleotides are TGCGCCAGCAGCGAGGGGGTAGCCTACAATGAGCAGTTCTTC.

This clonotype was seen more than once but under ten times. The rearrangement joins TRBV7-9 to TRBJ1-2, with D tentatively TRBD1 (5 bases). The CDR3 has 15 residues. Trimming took off 1 base at V and 1 base at J, with 10 bases between the two ends. Germline lookup yields CDR1 SEHNR and CDR2 FQNEAQ (reference sequence). CDR3 nucleotides: TGTGCCAGCAGCTTAGAGGGACGCGATAACTATGGCTACACCTTC. It specifies CASSLEGRDNYGYTF.

The V and J genes are TRBV5-1 and TRBJ2-3; the D gene is possibly TRBD1 (5 bases). The ends were cut back, 0 bases at V and 2 bases at J, with 7 bases in the middle. The V gene's germline CDR1 is SGHRS and CDR2 YFSETQ. The CDR3 length is 14 residues. Here the CDR3 reads CASSLEQATDTQYF. CDR3 coding DNA: TGCGCCAGCAGCTTGGAACAGGCCACAGATACGCAGTATTTT.

This clonotype was seen more than once but under ten times. The chain links TRBV18 to TRBJ2-5; no definite D call. Germline V gene sequence: CDR1 KGHSH, CDR2 LQKENI. This CDR3 comprises 14 residues. V was pared by 3 bases and J by 1 base, with 9 bases between. The CDR3 protein is CASSPVKTQETQYF. As DNA, the CDR3 is TGTGCCAGCTCACCCGTAAAGACCCAAGAGACCCAGTACTTC.

The J gene is TRBJ1-6, the V gene TRBV9; no reliable D call. Germline V gives CDR1 SGDLS, CDR2 YYNGEE. The CDR3 runs 14 residues. Trimming removed 0 bases at V and 8 bases at J, with 9 bases between. CDR3 region: CASSVGEGDSPLHF. DNA of the CDR3: TGTGCCAGCAGCGTAGGTGAGGGCGATTCACCCCTCCACTTT. Complete variable domain (other parts from reference TRBV9 and TRBJ1-6): DSGVTQTPKHLITATGQRVTLRCSPRSGDLSVYWYQQSLDQGLQFLIQYYNGEERAKGNILERFSAQQFPDLHSELNLSSLELGDSALYFCASSVGEGDSPLHFGNGTRLTVT.

DNA of the CDR3: TGTGCCAGCAGCCAGGCCCGAGCGGATACGCAGTATTTT. As protein: CASSQARADTQYF. The rearrangement joins TRBV3-1 to TRBJ2-3; no clear D. The CDR3 loop spans 13 amino acids. The V end was cut by 3 bases, the J end by 6 bases, with 10 bases between. From germline, CDR1 is LGHDT and CDR2 YNNKEL (reference sequence).

The rearrangement uses TRBV2 and TRBJ2-7, with D possibly being TRBD2 (5 bases). The V gene's germline CDR1 is SNHLY and CDR2 FYNNEI. Trimming took off 8 bases at V and 3 bases at J, with 14 bases between the two ends. The CDR3 covers 13 residues. The CDR3 DNA reads TGTGCCAGCGGGAGAGAGGATGACTACGAGCAGTACTTC. Its protein product is CASGREDDYEQYF.

V gene TRBV3-1 combines with J gene TRBJ1-4; TRBD1 matches 7 bases. The germline V gene has CDR1 LGHDT and CDR2 YNNKEL (reference sequence). The junction had 8 bases not matched to a gene; V was cut back by 3 bases and J by 7 bases. The CDR3 length is 15 residues. CDR3 amino acids: CASSQPWGQSEKLFF. The CDR3 DNA reads TGTGCCAGCAGCCAGCCCTGGGGACAGAGTGAAAAACTGTTTTTT.

This clonotype was counted only a few times. V usage is TRBV28 and J usage is TRBJ2-1; 9 nucleotides agree with TRBD2. J was trimmed by 5 bases and V by 8 bases; bases with no gene match: 16. Germline CDR1 and CDR2: MDHEN and SYDVKM. This CDR3 is built from 17 residues. This CDR3 is CASWRVAGENMNNEQFF. DNA for the CDR3: TGTGCCAGCTGGCGGGTAGCGGGAGAAAATATGAACAATGAGCAGTTCTTC.

The chain has TRBV19 and TRBJ2-7; D tentatively reads TRBD1 or TRBD2 (5 bases each). V lost 9 bases and J lost 6, with 18 bases in between. CDR1 is LNHDA, CDR2 SQIVND, per germline (reference sequence). The CDR3 is 13 amino acids. CDR3 DNA sequence: TGTGCCAGGGCCGGGACGCCCTTTTTCGAGCAGTACTTC. Protein: CARAGTPFFEQYF.

This chain links TRBV6-1 with TRBJ2-1; 7 bases are shared with TRBD1. After removal of 8 bases from V and 3 bases from J, the junction contained 10 bases not matched to a gene. The CDR3 contains 15 residues. Germline assignment: CDR1 MNHNS and CDR2 SASEGT. The CDR3 is CASQKTTGFYNEQFF. The CDR3 DNA is TGTGCCAGCCAAAAAACGACAGGGTTCTACAATGAGCAGTTCTTC.

V and J are TRBV27 and TRBJ2-2; D is unclear. This CDR3 spans 14 amino acids. Trimming took off 3 bases at V and 3 bases at J, with 8 bases between the two ends. CDR1 is MNHEY and CDR2 is SMNVEV in the germline V gene (reference sequence). CDR3 coding DNA: TGTGCCAGCAGTTTCGGAGTAGACACCGGGGAGCTGTTTTTT. Protein sequence: CASSFGVDTGELFF.

The chain joins TRBV4-1 to TRBJ2-4, with no clear D. V was trimmed by 3 bases and J by 0 bases, leaving 3 bases between them. Per the germline V gene, CDR1 is MGHRA and CDR2 is YSYEKL. The CDR3 runs to 13 residues. CDR3 residues: CASSHVAKNIQYF. The CDR3 DNA is TGCGCCAGCAGCCATGTAGCCAAAAACATTCAGTACTTC.

This clonotype showed up just a few times. V is TRBV20-1 and J is TRBJ2-5; 7 bases line up with TRBD1. Germline trimming cut 6 bases from V and 1 base from J; bases unmatched to any gene: 11. There are 15 residues in the CDR3. The germline V gene has CDR1 DFQATT and CDR2 SNEGSKA (reference sequence). The CDR3 nucleotides read TGCAGTGCATCTCCCGGGACAGTAGTCCAAGAGACCCAGTACTTC. It codes for CSASPGTVVQETQYF.

The genes are TRBV24-1 and TRBJ2-3; unclear D gene. Germline CDR1 is KGHDR and CDR2 is SFDVKD. V was shortened by 4 bases and J by 2 bases, with 9 bases between the two germline ends. This CDR3 has 14 residues. CDR3: CATSEAGTTDTQYF. CDR3 nucleotide sequence: TGTGCCACCAGTGAGGCAGGCACCACAGATACGCAGTATTTT.

This clonotype was counted between two and nine times. The chain carries TRBV20-1 and TRBJ2-3; D not certain. The CDR3 is 14 residues long. The ends were cut back, 6 bases at V and 1 base at J, with 14 bases in the middle. Germline V CDR1 and CDR2: DFQATT, SNEGSKA (reference sequence). The CDR3: CSAPLAAGTDTQYF. Here the CDR3 DNA reads TGCAGTGCCCCCCTTGCGGCAGGCACAGATACGCAGTATTTT.

This rearrangement joins TRBV6-1 to TRBJ2-3; D gene uncertain. The germline CDR1 and CDR2 sequences are MNHNS and SASEGT. The CDR3 is 12 amino acids. The V and J ends lost 4 bases and 3 bases respectively, with 5 bases between them. CDR3 sequence: CASSGTTDTQYF. For the CDR3, the DNA is TGTGCCAGCAGTGGGACGACAGATACGCAGTATTTT.